Following are 5 T cell receptor beta chains from one sample sequenced in a study of shared clonotypes between healthy human individuals. Sequencing used immunoSEQ multiplex PCR; TCRdb keeps in-frame clones, though not all of them. Of about 2 million clones detected, 85% to 95% appear once; the ten largest clones hold more than 0.1%. The sequencing sample was made of naive CD4+ T cells sorted from blood. The subset was: CD45RA+ positively selected. These receptors came from a man between 18 and 29 years old in good health.

The rearrangement joins TRBV5-1 to TRBJ1-4; unclear D gene. This CDR3 is built from 12 residues. Germline loops: CDR1 SGHRS, CDR2 YFSETQ. V lost 0 bases, J lost 12 bases, and 9 bases lay in between. The CDR3 is CASSLVGGELFF. The CDR3 nucleotides read TGCGCCAGCAGCTTGGTGGGCGGGGAACTGTTTTTT. The entire variable domain, with the rest obtained from reference TRBV5-1 and TRBJ1-4, is as follows: KAGVTQTPRYLIKTRGQQVTLSCSPISGHRSVSWYQQTPGQGLQFLFEYFSETQRNKGNFPGRFSGRQFSNSRSEMNVSTLELGDSALYLCASSLVGGELFFGSGTQLSVL.

The chain combines TRBV6-5 with TRBJ2-7; TRBD1 aligns across 8 bases. This CDR3 is 12 amino acids long. Trimming at V came to 6 bases and at J to 6 bases, leaving 4 bases not matched to a gene. Germline CDR1 and CDR2: MNHEY and SVGAGI. CDR3 nucleotide sequence: TGTGCCAGCAGCAGGGGGCGCCGCGAGCAGTACTTC. Protein sequence: CASSRGRREQYF.

As DNA, the CDR3 is TGTGCCAGCTCACCACCGCTGGGAACTAGCACAGATACGCAGTATTTT. Translated, it gives CASSPPLGTSTDTQYF. J is TRBJ2-3 and V is TRBV18, with D hard to call. V dropped 0 bases and J dropped 0 bases, with 10 bases sitting between them. The CDR3 loop spans 16 amino acids. CDR1 is KGHSH and CDR2 is LQKENI in the germline V gene.

This chain uses TRBV30 with TRBJ2-1, with 13 bases matching TRBD2. The V gene end was trimmed by 5 bases and the J gene end by 6 bases; junction bases not matched to a gene: 13. Germline CDR1 and CDR2: GTSNPN and SVGIG (reference sequence). The CDR3 contains 17 residues. The CDR3 bases are TGTGCCTGGGGCCGTCTGAAACTAGCGGGAGGGGCCAATGAGCAGTTCTTC. Translation gives CAWGRLKLAGGANEQFF.

The gene calls are TRBV6-5 and TRBJ2-2; TRBD2 matches at 7 bases. This CDR3 has 14 residues. Germline V gene lookup returns CDR1 MNHEY and CDR2 SVGAGI. The junction had 7 bases not matched to a gene; V was cut back by 8 bases and J by 4 bases. DNA for the CDR3: TGTGCCAGCGGTATGGGACTAACCACCGGGGAGCTGTTTTTT. This translates into CASGMGLTTGELFF.